What follows is one T cell receptor (beta chain) and its context. Its antigen is unknown. Here immunoSEQ multiplex PCR was the method, and the copy in TCRdb shows in-frame clones only, minus some. Of around 2,000,000 clones in the sample, about 95% were seen once. This sample stems from a study of shared clonotypes between healthy human individuals. Study-level points and caveats: Larger estimated richness was generally seen in naive subsets than in memory subsets. Compared with clonotypes that all four donors shared, non-shared clonotypes had lower generation probabilities.

Selected positively for CCR7 and CD45RO-negative, naive CD8 cells excluded terminally differentiated effector memory CD45RA+ cells. The V end was cut by 8 bases, the J end by 11 bases, with 16 bases between. The CDR3 extends over 13 amino acids. From germline, CDR1 is SNHLY and CDR2 FYNNEI. The V and J genes are TRBV2 and TRBJ1-6, with D possibly TRBD1 on 6 matching bases. The source of this sequence is a man aged 18 to 35 in good health. Sequenced: naive CD8+ T cells sorted from blood. The CDR3 DNA follows: TGTGCCAGCGGCGGAGGGGACAACACACCCCTCCACTTT. This sequence encodes CASGGGDNTPLHF.